The entry below gives a single TCR beta chain sequence along with its context. Its specificity is unknown. The data were taken from a study of shared clonotypes between healthy human individuals. The study, taken as a whole, reports: It was the non-shared clonotypes that had lower generation probabilities than clonotypes shared by all four donors. Represented diversity, genetic and exposure-history alike, was limited by few donors. The study generally estimated greater richness for naive than memory subsets.

Per the study methods: ImmunoSEQ gave junction-only sequences without quality scores, so filtering differed. Sequenced by immunoSEQ multiplex PCR; TCRdb stores in-frame clones only, minus some. V, J and clone size were drawn from that table, and D and trimming were deduced from the DNA. The sample yields some 1.4 million clones, over 95% seen once. V was clipped by 6 bases and J by 7 bases, with 24 bases between them. CDR3 length equals 16 residues. Germline V lookup: CDR1 MDHEN, CDR2 SYDVKM. The chain recombines TRBV28 with TRBJ1-2; D uncertain. This TCR was recovered from a man aged 25-45 years in good health. Sequencing used naive CD4+ T cells sorted from blood. Subset reported: CD45RA+ positively selected. The CDR3 nucleotides read TGTGCCAGCAGCCTATGGTCCGGGCCAGGAATAGCTGGCTACACCTTC. Translated, it gives CASSLWSGPGIAGYTF.